This T cell receptor (beta chain) was sequenced in a study of T cells after yellow fever vaccination. V lost 0 bases and J 3 bases, leaving 6 bases between the germline ends. There are 13 residues in the CDR3. Germline V gives CDR1 SGHRS, CDR2 YFSETQ. UMIs and a universal primer site were added when TCR cDNA was made by 5'RACE template switching. TCRdb re-derived calls from the 5' RACE reads in MiXCR, one entry per CDR3 protein. The sample lists around 31,000 distinct CDR3 sequences; over 9.5% were seen once. The table lists this clonotype with many counts. This receptor was obtained from a man between 18 and 29 years old who received the YFV17D yellow fever vaccine. The sample consisted of PBMCs, either bulk or a sorted T-cell subset (CD4+, CD8+, memory, or dextramer-sorted; not recorded which), taken approximately 15 days after the first yellow fever vaccination. The chain links TRBV5-1 to TRBJ2-5, with D perhaps matching TRBD2 (5 bases). The CDR3 sequence is CASSLGRKETQYF. The DNA for the CDR3 is TGCGCCAGCAGCTTGGGGAGGAAAGAGACCCAGTACTTC.